This T cell receptor (beta chain) was found in a study of T cell changes during pregnancy in multiple sclerosis. Trimming cost V 6 bases and J 8 bases, with 19 bases left between them. Germline V gene sequence: CDR1 MDHEN, CDR2 SYDVKM. The CDR3 spans 14 residues. Using immunoSEQ multiplex PCR, the repertoire was profiled, and TCRdb retains in-frame clones only, with some absent. The repertoire holds just over 55,000 clones, with approximately 89% as singletons. The chain carries TRBV28 and TRBJ1-2, with a weak D call TRBD1 (5 bases). Material: peripheral blood, obtained after pregnancy. This sequence was found in a female donor in good health, enrolled as a control in a pregnancy study. CDR3: CASSAPGLAMGYTF. The CDR3 DNA reads as TGTGCCAGCAGCGCTCCGGGACTGGCTATGGGCTACACCTTC.